This is a list of T cell receptor beta chains from one sample in a study of tumor T cells in aggressive B-cell lymphoma. Profiled with immunoSEQ multiplex PCR; TCRdb holds only in-frame clones, not every one. Among about 2,200 clones, over 75% were seen once, and the ten largest hold about 2.8%. Material: tumor tissue. The receptor set was obtained from an adult with diffuse large B cell lymphoma. The CDR3 runs from the conserved cysteine through the conserved F or W. D genes are given only for firm matches. Clone size is given for some rows only: seen once, a few or many times, or a class if the clone is expanded.

v_gene: TRBV7-7
abundance: -
d_gene: TRBD2
j_gene: TRBJ2-5
CDR3aa: CASSPGLAGETQYF
CDR3nt: TGTGCCAGCAGCCCCGGACTAGCGGGAGAGACCCAGTACTTC

v_gene: TRBV19
abundance: -
d_gene: TRBD1
j_gene: TRBJ2-4
CDR3aa: CASSLWDSINIQYF
CDR3nt: TGTGCCAGTAGTCTCTGGGACAGTATAAACATTCAGTACTTC

v_gene: TRBV28
abundance: -
d_gene: -
j_gene: TRBJ2-1
CDR3aa: CASSLSGGQFF
CDR3nt: TGTGCCAGCAGTTTAAGCGGTGGGCAGTTCTTC

v_gene: TRBV6-1
abundance: once
d_gene: TRBD2
j_gene: TRBJ2-7
CDR3aa: CASSVSIRDYSEQYF
CDR3nt: TGTGCCAGCAGTGTGTCAATCCGGGACTACTCCGAGCAGTACTTC

v_gene: TRBV28
abundance: -
d_gene: TRBD2
j_gene: TRBJ2-1
CDR3aa: CASSFGAGGGEQFF
CDR3nt: TGTGCCAGCAGTTTTGGTGCGGGAGGTGGTGAGCAGTTCTTC

v_gene: TRBV7-9
abundance: -
d_gene: TRBD2
j_gene: TRBJ2-7
CDR3aa: CASSLSASGIYEQYF
CDR3nt: TGTGCCAGCAGCTTATCGGCTAGCGGGATATACGAGCAGTACTTC

v_gene: TRBV9
abundance: -
d_gene: -
j_gene: TRBJ1-4
CDR3aa: CASSAGGTNEKLFF
CDR3nt: TGTGCCAGCAGCGCCGGAGGTACTAATGAAAAACTGTTTTTT

v_gene: TRBV19
abundance: -
d_gene: -
j_gene: TRBJ1-2
CDR3aa: CASSIVGDVAGYTF
CDR3nt: TGTGCCAGTAGTATAGTGGGAGATGTGGCTGGCTACACCTTC

v_gene: TRBV7-9
abundance: -
d_gene: -
j_gene: TRBJ2-1
CDR3aa: CWTGDSYNEQFF
CDR3nt: TGTTGGACGGGGGACTCCTACAATGAGCAGTTCTTC

v_gene: TRBV27
abundance: few
d_gene: -
j_gene: TRBJ2-7
CDR3aa: CASSSDSKYEQYF
CDR3nt: TGTGCCAGCAGTTCGGACAGTAAATACGAGCAGTACTTC

v_gene: TRBV4-1
abundance: -
d_gene: -
j_gene: TRBJ2-7
CDR3aa: CASSQDQGGLWYF
CDR3nt: TGCGCCAGCAGCCAAGATCAGGGCGGCCTATGGTACTTC